A selection of T cell receptor beta chains follows, all from one sample in a study of T-cell reconstitution after alpha-beta-depleted transplantation in children. TCRdb re-derived calls from the PCR reads in MiXCR, one entry per CDR3 protein. Among some 120,000 distinct CDR3 sequences listed, approximately 10% were seen once. The specimen comprised PBMCs, sampled before TCRalphabeta/CD19-depleted stem cell transplant. The source is a boy aged 2 to 10 with acute lymphoblastic leukemia, due to receive a stem cell transplant. CDR3s include the opening cysteine and the closing phenylalanine or tryptophan. D genes are given only for firm matches. Clone size is given for some rows only: seen once, a few or many times, or a class if the clone is expanded.

size	V	D	J	DNA	CDR3
few	TRBV3-1	-	TRBJ2-5	TGTGCCAGCAGCCAAAACGGAGGGGGGGCTAAGACCCAGTACTTC	CASSQNGGGAKTQYF
many	TRBV12-3/TRBV12-4	-	TRBJ2-7	TGTGCCAGCAGTTTTCCCCAAGGGCCTGACGAGCAGTACTTC	CASSFPQGPDEQYF
few	TRBV7-8	-	TRBJ1-5	TGTGCCAGCAGCCCCTCCCCCCTTCCAGACAATCAGCCCCAGCATTTT	CASSPSPLPDNQPQHF
-	TRBV7-2	-	TRBJ2-5	TGTGCCAGCAGCCACCAGGACTATCAAAAAGAGACCCAGTACTTC	CASSHQDYQKETQYF
few	TRBV11-3	TRBD1	TRBJ1-4	TGTGCCAGCAGCTTGACCAACAGGGGGCCCGCAACTAATGAAAAACTGTTTTTT	CASSLTNRGPATNEKLFF
few	TRBV20-1	TRBD1	TRBJ2-7	TGCAGTGCTAGTCCCGACGGACAGGGGGGCGTCGAGCAGTACTTC	CSASPDGQGGVEQYF
-	TRBV5-1	TRBD1	TRBJ1-2	TGCGCCAGCAGCATCGACAGGGTATATGGCTACACCTTC	CASSIDRVYGYTF
few	TRBV7-2	-	TRBJ2-5	TGTGCCAGCAGCCCCCTCCCGACCCAGTACTTC	CASSPLPTQYF
many	TRBV20-1	-	TRBJ1-1	TGCAGTGCTAGGTTTGGGGCAGTCACTGAAGCTTTCTTT	CSARFGAVTEAFF
-	TRBV27	TRBD1	TRBJ1-6	TGTGCCAGCAGACTCCAGGGGGACAATTCACCCCTCCACTTT	CASRLQGDNSPLHF
few	TRBV5-1	-	TRBJ1-2	TGCGCCAGCAGCTTGGGAGCTAACTATGGCTACACCTTC	CASSLGANYGYTF
few	TRBV5-1	TRBD1	TRBJ1-2	TGCGCCAGCAGCGAGTACGGACAGGGTACAGCGAGGGGCTACACCTTC	CASSEYGQGTARGYTF
-	TRBV12-3/TRBV12-4	TRBD1	TRBJ1-1	TGTGCCAGCAGTTTAGGGGCAGGGGGCGGGTGGAACACTGAAGCTTTCTTT	CASSLGAGGGWNTEAFF
few	TRBV25-1	TRBD2	TRBJ2-5	TGTGCCAGCAGAGCGGGGGGTTCCCAAGAGACCCAGTACTTC	CASRAGGSQETQYF
few	TRBV7-9	-	TRBJ1-2	TGTGCCAGCAGCCCTTCAGGCGGGGGCGGACTCTATGGCTACACCTTC	CASSPSGGGGLYGYTF
many	TRBV5-1	TRBD2	TRBJ2-7	TGCGCCAGCAGCCCTAGACTAGCGGGAGGGCCGGACGAGCAGTACTTC	CASSPRLAGGPDEQYF
few	TRBV18	-	TRBJ2-7	TGTGCCAGCTCCCAAGGGGCCTCCTACGAGCAGTACTTC	CASSQGASYEQYF
-	TRBV7-6	TRBD2	TRBJ2-1	TGTGCCAGCGGAAGGGACTACCTAAATGAGCAGTTCTTC	CASGRDYLNEQFF
many	TRBV7-6	TRBD2	TRBJ2-1	TGTGCCAGCAGTCCCAAGAGGGGGCTAGCGGGAGTGGTTGGGAATGAGCAGTTCTTC	CASSPKRGLAGVVGNEQFF
many	TRBV4-2	TRBD2	TRBJ2-1	TGTGCCAGCAGCCCCGCTAGCGGGAAGGTAGCCTACAATGAGCAGTTCTTC	CASSPASGKVAYNEQFF
many	TRBV14	-	TRBJ1-2	TGTGCCAGCAGCCACGGCAACACGAGAGCTTATGGCTACACCTTC	CASSHGNTRAYGYTF
-	TRBV3-1	-	TRBJ2-7	TGTGCCAGCAGCCAAGATGCCCCCTCGGACGAGCAGTACTTC	CASSQDAPSDEQYF
few	TRBV7-9	-	TRBJ1-6	TGTGCCAGCAGCGGGGACGATTCACCCCTCCACTTT	CASSGDDSPLHF
-	TRBV3-1	-	TRBJ2-7	TGTGCCAGCAGCCAGGATCCAGCAAGGGTCGTCTACGAGCAGTACTTC	CASSQDPARVVYEQYF
few	TRBV6-4	TRBD2	TRBJ2-3	TGTGCCAGCAGTGTTGTAGCGGGAAGCACAGATACGCAGTATTTT	CASSVVAGSTDTQYF
few	TRBV20-1	-	TRBJ2-7	TGCAGTGCTAGTCGTCCAACTAGCATTCCCGAGCAGTACTTC	CSASRPTSIPEQYF
-	TRBV5-1	TRBD1	TRBJ2-1	TGCGCCAGCAGCTCGCCGACAGGGGCAGGGGATGAGCAGTTCTTC	CASSSPTGAGDEQFF